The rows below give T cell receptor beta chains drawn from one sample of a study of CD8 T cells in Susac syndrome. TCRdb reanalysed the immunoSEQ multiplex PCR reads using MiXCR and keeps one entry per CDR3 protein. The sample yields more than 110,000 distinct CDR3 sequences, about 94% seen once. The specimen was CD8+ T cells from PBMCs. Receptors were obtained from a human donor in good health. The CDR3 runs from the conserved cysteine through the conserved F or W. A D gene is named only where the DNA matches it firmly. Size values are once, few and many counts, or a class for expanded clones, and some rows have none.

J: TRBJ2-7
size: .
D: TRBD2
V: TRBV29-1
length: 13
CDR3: CSVALGGGYEQYF
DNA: TGCAGCGTTGCTCTCGGGGGGGGCTACGAGCAGTACTTC

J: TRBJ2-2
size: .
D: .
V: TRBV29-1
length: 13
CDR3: CSVTGTDTGELFF
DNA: TGCAGCGTTACCGGGACCGACACCGGGGAGCTGTTTTTT

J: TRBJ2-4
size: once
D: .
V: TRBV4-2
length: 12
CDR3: CASSQGQNIQYF
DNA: TGTGCCAGCAGCCAGGGGCAAAACATTCAGTACTTC

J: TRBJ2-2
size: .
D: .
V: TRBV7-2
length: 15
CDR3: CASSSGLRLTGELFF
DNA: TGTGCCAGCAGCTCTGGACTTCGTCTTACCGGGGAGCTGTTTTTT

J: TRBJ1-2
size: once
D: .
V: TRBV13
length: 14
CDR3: CASSLGPTNYGYTF
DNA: TGTGCCAGCAGCTTAGGACCGACTAACTATGGCTACACCTTC

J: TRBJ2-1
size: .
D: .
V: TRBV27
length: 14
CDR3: CASSLLPGYNEQFF
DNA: TGTGCCAGCAGTCTCCTCCCGGGGTACAATGAGCAGTTCTTC

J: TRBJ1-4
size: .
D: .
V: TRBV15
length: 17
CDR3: CATSRDFLGATNEKLFF
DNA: TGTGCCACCAGCAGAGATTTCCTGGGCGCCACAAATGAAAAACTGTTTTTT

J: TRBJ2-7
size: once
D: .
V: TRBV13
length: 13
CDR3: CASSYRSQGEQYF
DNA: TGTGCCAGCAGCTACAGGAGCCAGGGCGAGCAGTACTTC

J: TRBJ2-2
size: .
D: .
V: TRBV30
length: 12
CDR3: CAWSVNGGELFF
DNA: TGTGCCTGGAGTGTAAACGGCGGGGAGCTGTTTTTT

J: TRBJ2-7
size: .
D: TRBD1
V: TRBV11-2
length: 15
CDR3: CASSWTGGALSEQYF
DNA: TGTGCCAGCAGCTGGACAGGGGGCGCCTTATCCGAGCAGTACTTC

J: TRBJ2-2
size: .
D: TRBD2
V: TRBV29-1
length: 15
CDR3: CSVERLAGLTGELFF
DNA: TGCAGCGTTGAGAGGCTAGCGGGACTCACCGGGGAGCTGTTTTTT

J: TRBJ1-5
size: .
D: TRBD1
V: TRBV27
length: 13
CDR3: CATSDRSNQPQHF
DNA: TGTGCCACATCGGACAGGAGCAATCAGCCCCAGCATTTT